The 30 T cell receptor beta chains below come from one sample, sequenced in a study of shared clonotypes between healthy human individuals (dated by TCRdb to the early 2020s). CD8 naive samples were obtained by positive selection for CCR7 among CD45RO-negative cells, yielding a CD45RA+CCR7+ population from which TemRA cells were excluded. Libraries were constructed by the immunoSEQ multiplex PCR assay. This is the immuneACCESS table as TCRdb keeps it, with only in-frame sequences that have V and J called. A part of the clones is gone; compared with another copy, unresolved V genes explain less than half, and the rest is unexplained. The table for this sample lists millions of clones; about 95% of them were counted only once. Clones ranked in the top ten supply roughly 1% of the sample. Specimen: naive CD8+ T cells sorted from blood. The cell subset or site label for this specimen denotes: CD45RA+CCR7+. These receptors all stem from a man younger than 35 in good health.

In this sample, this clone turned up a few times. The chain carries TRBV30 and TRBJ2-7; 9 nucleotides agree with TRBD1. The V gene's germline CDR1 is GTSNPN and CDR2 SVGIG (reference sequence). The J segment lost 1 base and the V segment lost 0 bases, leaving 16 bases of the junction unmatched. The CDR3 has 19 amino acids. DNA for the CDR3: TGTGCCTGGAGTGTTATCCGATCATTCCCGGGACAGGGATCCTACGAGCAGTACTTC. Translation gives CAWSVIRSFPGQGSYEQYF.

The chain uses TRBV27 and TRBJ2-2; D unclear. Trimming took 5 bases from V and 0 from J, leaving 10 bases between them. This CDR3 is built from 15 residues. Germline lookup yields CDR1 MNHEY and CDR2 SMNVEV (reference sequence). In DNA, the CDR3 is TGTGCCAGCAGTGGTGTCGGACCGAACACCGGGGAGCTGTTTTTT. Protein product: CASSGVGPNTGELFF.

The chain joins TRBV6-5 to TRBJ2-7; D is uncertain. The V gene's germline CDR1 is MNHEY and CDR2 SVGAGI. This CDR3 is built from 13 residues. Trimming removed 0 bases from V and 3 bases from J, with 6 bases in between. The CDR3 DNA reads as TGTGCCAGCAGTTACTCGAAACTCTACGAGCAGTACTTC. As protein: CASSYSKLYEQYF.

The sample holds one count of this clone. The rearrangement uses TRBV4-1 and TRBJ1-1; D unresolved. Germline assignment: CDR1 MGHRA and CDR2 YSYEKL. The CDR3 consists of 13 residues. V was shortened by 4 bases and J by 2 bases, with 8 bases between the two germline ends. As DNA, the CDR3 is TGCGCCAGCAGCCCTCTCGCCAACACTGAAGCTTTCTTT. As protein: CASSPLANTEAFF.

The chain links TRBV4-1 to TRBJ2-7; D is perhaps TRBD1 or TRBD2 (5 bases each). V shed 3 bases and J shed 3 bases, with 9 bases lying between them. This CDR3 has 13 residues. Germline values: CDR1 MGHRA, CDR2 YSYEKL. CDR3 sequence reads: CASSHWGNYEQYF. CDR3 nucleotides: TGCGCCAGCAGCCATTGGGGGAACTACGAGCAGTACTTC.

The rearrangement uses TRBV2 and TRBJ2-3; D may be TRBD1 or TRBD2 (5 bases each). The CDR3 is made up of 18 amino acids. Trimming shortened V by 0 bases and J by 0 bases, and 16 bases separated the two germline ends. Germline assignment: CDR1 SNHLY and CDR2 FYNNEI. The CDR3 sequence is CASSEAGTVGTSTDTQYF. The CDR3 DNA reads as TGTGCCAGCAGTGAAGCCGGGACGGTGGGAACTAGCACAGATACGCAGTATTTT.

This clone appeared once. The rearrangement joins TRBV11-2 to TRBJ2-7; 8 bases align to TRBD2. The germline V gene has CDR1 SGHAT and CDR2 FQNNGV. V was clipped by 1 base and J by 6 bases; unmatched bases: 11. This CDR3 region has 16 residues. The CDR3 DNA follows: TGTGCCAGCAGCTTAGGTCCCAGCGGGAGAGGATCCGAGCAGTACTTC. Protein: CASSLGPSGRGSEQYF.

The chain has TRBV5-1 and TRBJ2-2; 11 bases agree with TRBD2. Germline lookup yields CDR1 SGHRS and CDR2 YFSETQ. V shed 6 bases, J shed 0 bases, and the junction held 10 bases outside the gene matches. The CDR3 is 18 amino acids. The CDR3 is CASTDLAGGRSNTGELFF. CDR3 sequence (DNA): TGCGCCAGCACCGACCTAGCGGGAGGAAGGTCGAACACCGGGGAGCTGTTTTTT.

The rearrangement uses TRBV27 and TRBJ1-1; 9 bases are shared with TRBD1. Germline V gene lookup returns CDR1 MNHEY and CDR2 SMNVEV (reference sequence). The CDR3 loop spans 14 amino acids. V was pared by 6 bases and J by 0 bases, with 2 bases of the junction left unmatched. CDR3 protein: CASRRTGVNTEAFF. The CDR3 DNA reads as TGTGCCAGCAGGCGGACAGGGGTGAACACTGAAGCTTTCTTT.

The rearrangement joins TRBV4-1 to TRBJ1-1, with 10 bases lining up with TRBD1. V shed 5 bases, J shed 7 bases, and the junction held 4 bases outside the gene matches. This CDR3 contains 13 residues. Germline CDR1 is MGHRA and CDR2 is YSYEKL. The CDR3 bases are TGCGCCAGCAGCTGGGACAGGGGACTTGAAGCTTTCTTT. Its protein product is CASSWDRGLEAFF.

The CDR3 region is CASSPRGGHLFTEAFF. The CDR3 DNA is TGTGCCAGCAGTCCTAGGGGGGGGCATTTGTTCACTGAAGCTTTCTTT. This chain uses TRBV27 with TRBJ1-1; D may be TRBD1 (6 bases). Germline-derived CDR1 and CDR2 are MNHEY and SMNVEV (reference sequence). This CDR3 spans 16 amino acids. V lost 5 bases and J lost 4, with 20 bases in between.

This rearrangement joins TRBV27 to TRBJ2-1; no definite D call. CDR3 size: 13 residues. Trimming cost V 5 bases and J 7 bases, with 12 bases left between them. Looked up from germline, CDR1 is MNHEY and CDR2 is SMNVEV (reference sequence). The CDR3 DNA reads as TGTGCCAGCAGTCCGAACGGAAATAATGAGCAGTTCTTC. Amino acids: CASSPNGNNEQFF.

The V gene is TRBV27, the J gene TRBJ2-3, with 12 bases lining up with TRBD2. Germline loops: CDR1 MNHEY, CDR2 SMNVEV (reference sequence). The trim removed 2 bases at V and 0 bases at J, leaving 3 bases unmatched. The CDR3 contains 17 residues. The CDR3 coding sequence is TGTGCCAGCAGTTTAGTAACTAGCGGGGGGAGCACAGATACGCAGTATTTT. Translating it yields CASSLVTSGGSTDTQYF.

As regards this clone: This same CDR3 is encoded by further DNA sequences in the sample. V and J are TRBV6-5 and TRBJ1-1; D perhaps matches TRBD1 (5 bases). The V gene lost 3 bases and the J gene lost 0 bases, with 8 bases spanning the gap. This CDR3 comprises 14 residues. From germline, CDR1 is MNHEY and CDR2 SVGAGI. This CDR3 is CASSYQGMNTEAFF. Written as DNA, the CDR3 is TGTGCCAGCAGTTATCAGGGCATGAACACTGAAGCTTTCTTT.

The V gene is TRBV2, the J gene TRBJ2-7; either TRBD1 or TRBD2 may supply D (5 bases each). The CDR3 has 14 amino acids. Germline V lookup: CDR1 SNHLY, CDR2 FYNNEI. Trimming removed 8 bases from V and 4 bases from J, with 18 bases in between. As DNA, the CDR3 is TGTGCCAGCCACCTCCTAGGGGAGACGTACGAGCAGTACTTC. Protein: CASHLLGETYEQYF.

The V and J genes are TRBV30 and TRBJ1-1, with D perhaps TRBD1 (5 bases). The CDR3 runs 14 residues. In germline, CDR1 is GTSNPN, CDR2 SVGIG (reference sequence). With 1 base removed from V and 6 bases from J, the gap between germline ends came to 15 bases. Here the CDR3 reads CAWSAGPWGPEAFF. CDR3 coding DNA: TGTGCCTGGAGTGCGGGACCCTGGGGCCCTGAAGCTTTCTTT.

CDR3 DNA: TGTGCCAGTTGTGATGGCGTAAGGCCTGAAGCTTTCTTT. Protein sequence: CASCDGVRPEAFF. This sequence joins TRBV6-1 and TRBJ1-1; D gene ambiguous. CDR3 length: 13 amino acids. Trimming shortened V by 9 bases and J by 6 bases, and 17 bases separated the two germline ends. Germline V lookup: CDR1 MNHNS, CDR2 SASEGT.

This chain joins TRBV28 and TRBJ2-5, with D maybe TRBD2 (6 bases). Germline CDR1 reads MDHEN; CDR2 reads SYDVKM. Trimming cost V 10 bases and J 2 bases, with 20 bases left between them. This CDR3 is built from 15 residues. The CDR3 protein is CATSSRVGLQETQYF. For the CDR3, the DNA is TGTGCCACCTCGAGCAGGGTAGGACTACAAGAGACCCAGTACTTC.

This sequence joins TRBV6-6 and TRBJ2-7; D uncertain. Between the trimmed V and J ends, which lost 2 bases and 3 bases, there was a span of 14 bases. Germline V CDR1 and CDR2: MNHNY, SVGAGI (reference sequence). CDR3 length: 15 residues. The CDR3 loop reads CASSYASGEFYEQYF. The DNA of the CDR3 is TGTGCCAGCAGTTACGCGAGTGGGGAATTCTACGAGCAGTACTTC.

Points on this clone: Other nucleotide sequences in the sample specify the same CDR3. J is TRBJ2-7 and V is TRBV30, with D perhaps matching TRBD1 (5 bases). The CDR3 is 13 residues long. The V end was cut by 0 bases, the J end by 3 bases, with 9 bases between. CDR1 GTSNPN and CDR2 SVGIG come from the germline V gene (reference sequence). The DNA of the CDR3 is TGTGCCTGGAGTGTGGGGCAGGGCTACGAGCAGTACTTC. This codes for CAWSVGQGYEQYF.

The chain combines TRBV30 with TRBJ2-1; tentative D call: TRBD1 (6 bases). This CDR3 is built from 13 residues. Germline CDR1 GTSNPN, CDR2 SVGIG (reference sequence). The ends were cut back, 2 bases at V and 3 bases at J, with 8 bases in the middle. The CDR3 DNA sequence: TGTGCCTGGAGTATGACAGGCTACAATGAGCAGTTCTTC. Protein sequence: CAWSMTGYNEQFF. Combining the CDR3 with reference TRBV30 and TRBJ2-1 gives the whole variable domain SQTIHQWPATLVQPVGSPLSLECTVEGTSNPNLYWYRQAAGRGLQLLFYSVGIGQISSEVPQNLSASRPQDRQFILSSKKLLLSDSGFYLCAWSMTGYNEQFFGPGTRLTVL.

A single count supports this clone. The V and J genes are TRBV11-2 and TRBJ1-6; TRBD1 aligns across 7 bases. V was clipped by 1 base and J by 3 bases; unmatched bases: 0. Germline V gene lookup returns CDR1 SGHAT and CDR2 FQNNGV. This CDR3 spans 15 amino acids. Here the CDR3 reads CASSLGTGYNSPLHF. DNA for the CDR3: TGTGCCAGCAGCTTAGGGACAGGCTATAATTCACCCCTCCACTTT.

This clone was detected once. The chain recombines TRBV10-3 with TRBJ2-7, with 7 bases identical to TRBD1. This CDR3 spans 15 amino acids. The trim removed 6 bases at V and 1 base at J, leaving 9 bases unmatched. Germline assignment: CDR1 ENHRY and CDR2 SYGVKD. CDR3 in DNA: TGTGCCATCAGGAACTTACAGGGGTTGTCCTACGAGCAGTACTTC. Translating it yields CAIRNLQGLSYEQYF.

Notes on this clone: Other nucleotide sequences in the sample specify the same CDR3. This chain connects TRBV5-4 to TRBJ2-7; 8 nucleotides match TRBD2. CDR3 length equals 15 residues. J gave up 2 bases and V 0 bases, and 4 bases lay outside the gene matches. CDR1 and CDR2 (germline): SGHNT, YYREEE (reference sequence). This CDR3 reads CASSLGAGATYEQYF. The DNA of the CDR3 is TGTGCCAGCAGCTTGGGAGCGGGGGCCACCTACGAGCAGTACTTC.

The gene calls are TRBV27 and TRBJ2-2; 11 bases map to TRBD2. The CDR3 covers 15 residues. After removal of 5 bases from V and 5 bases from J, the junction contained 4 bases not matched to a gene. Germline V CDR1 and CDR2: MNHEY, SMNVEV (reference sequence). The CDR3 region is CASSALAGGTGELFF. DNA for the CDR3: TGTGCCAGCAGTGCTCTAGCGGGGGGTACCGGGGAGCTGTTTTTT.

The rearrangement links TRBV9 to TRBJ1-2, with 7 bases matching TRBD1. CDR3 length: 14 residues. Germline CDR1 and CDR2: SGDLS and YYNGEE. V dropped 3 bases and J dropped 2; count of bases not matched to a gene: 4. The CDR3 bases are TGTGCCAGCAGCGAGTACAGGGGAAACTATGGCTACACCTTC. Its protein is CASSEYRGNYGYTF. The variable domain in full, completed from reference TRBV9 and TRBJ1-2, reads DSGVTQTPKHLITATGQRVTLRCSPRSGDLSVYWYQQSLDQGLQFLIQYYNGEERAKGNILERFSAQQFPDLHSELNLSSLELGDSALYFCASSEYRGNYGYTFGSGTRLTVV.

V usage is TRBV7-9 and J usage is TRBJ2-5; the match to TRBD2 covers 8 bases. The CDR3 is 16 amino acids. Germline V gives CDR1 SEHNR, CDR2 FQNEAQ (reference sequence). V lost 4 bases and J lost 2; bases outside the gene matches: 9. The CDR3 sequence is CASSSSDGGAQETQYF. The CDR3 DNA follows: TGTGCCAGCAGCTCCAGTGACGGGGGGGCTCAAGAGACCCAGTACTTC.

The chain recombines TRBV4-1 with TRBJ2-7, with TRBD2 as a possible D gene (6 bases). Germline CDR1 reads MGHRA; CDR2 reads YSYEKL. V gave up 0 bases and J gave up 2 bases, with 11 bases separating them. CDR3 size: 15 residues. The CDR3 sequence: CASSQDKEGPYEQYF. The DNA of the CDR3 is TGCGCCAGCAGCCAAGATAAGGAGGGCCCCTACGAGCAGTACTTC.

The table lists this clone with a count of one. Here the CDR3 reads CASSQAETGELFF. In DNA form, the CDR3 reads TGCGCCAGCAGCCAAGCTGAAACCGGGGAGCTGTTTTTT. This rearrangement joins TRBV4-1 to TRBJ2-2, with D unresolved. The germline V and J ends were trimmed by 1 base and 5 bases, with 5 bases remaining between them. Germline CDR1 MGHRA, CDR2 YSYEKL. The CDR3 runs 13 residues.

This clone was seen a single time. The CDR3 coding sequence is TGTGCCAGCAGACCCGCCGGACGGGGCACCTACGAGCAGTACTTC. It encodes CASRPAGRGTYEQYF. The chain uses TRBV27 and TRBJ2-7; either TRBD1 or TRBD2 may supply D (5 bases each). Germline CDR1 is MNHEY and CDR2 is SMNVEV (reference sequence). The CDR3 consists of 15 residues. Deletions cut 6 bases from V and 2 bases from J, with 17 bases between.